This is a list of T cell receptor beta chains from one sample in a study of cytomegalovirus exposure and HLA in healthy donors. Sequencing was performed with immunoSEQ multiplex PCR; in TCRdb, only in-frame clones are kept and a portion is missing. The sample carries 150,000 to 200,000 clones, roughly four fifths recorded once. The sequenced material came from PBMCs. Source of these receptors: a man aged 18 to 35 in good health and CMV-seronegative. Both conserved end residues are part of each CDR3. The order of the fields is J gene, D gene, clone size, V gene, CDR3 DNA, CDR3 protein. D genes are given only for firm matches. Clone size, where shown, is once, few, many, or a class for clones that have expanded.

TRBJ2-7	TRBD2	NA	TRBV13	TGTGCCAGCAGCGCGCGACTAGCGATAAATTCCGAGCAGTACTTC	CASSARLAINSEQYF
TRBJ1-1	NA	once	TRBV6-6	TGTGCCAGCTGGACAGCGAACACTGAAGCTTTCTTT	CASWTANTEAFF
TRBJ1-1	NA	NA	TRBV30	TGTGCCTGGAGGAAACAGGGAGTGAACACTGAAGCTTTCTTT	CAWRKQGVNTEAFF
TRBJ1-5	NA	NA	TRBV6-1	TGTGCCAGCAGTGAGGAACCTCGGGGTTACGGCAATCAGCCCCAGCATTTT	CASSEEPRGYGNQPQHF
TRBJ2-7	TRBD1	few	TRBV19	TGTGCCAACCACCCGGGACAGTCGGGCCACGAGCAGTACTTC	CANHPGQSGHEQYF
TRBJ2-5	TRBD2	NA	TRBV6-5	TGTGCCAGCAGTTCCCTAGCGGACCAAGAGACCCAGTACTTC	CASSSLADQETQYF
TRBJ2-2	TRBD2	NA	TRBV9	TGTGCCAGCAGCCCGGGGGGTTCGAACACCGGGGAGCTGTTTTTT	CASSPGGSNTGELFF
TRBJ1-1	NA	NA	TRBV2	TGTGCCAGCTATATGAACACTGAAGCTTTCTTT	CASYMNTEAFF
TRBJ1-5	TRBD1	NA	TRBV7-8	TGTGCCAGCAGCTTATCGAAAATCCGGGGACAGGGCAATAGCAATCAGCCCCAGCATTTT	CASSLSKIRGQGNSNQPQHF
TRBJ2-5	TRBD1	NA	TRBV6-1	TGTGCCAGCAGTCTCCAGGGGGAAGAGACCCAGTACTTC	CASSLQGEETQYF
TRBJ2-5	NA	NA	TRBV5-6	TGTGCCAGCAGCTTAGGGGCTGAAGAGACCCAGTACTTC	CASSLGAEETQYF
TRBJ2-7	TRBD1	NA	TRBV7-9	TGTGCCAGCAGCTTTAGTAACAGGGGGCCCTACGAGCAGTACTTC	CASSFSNRGPYEQYF
TRBJ2-3	TRBD1	NA	TRBV6-6	TGTGCCAGTCGCGGGCGGGACAGGGCCGAAGATACGCAGTATTTT	CASRGRDRAEDTQYF
TRBJ1-2	NA	NA	TRBV30	TGTGCCTGGAGTGTATCCAGTTCTAACTATGGCTACACCTTC	CAWSVSSSNYGYTF
TRBJ2-5	TRBD1	NA	TRBV5-6	TGTGCCAGCAGCCAACAGGGGGGACAAGAGACCCAGTACTTC	CASSQQGGQETQYF
TRBJ2-1	TRBD2	few	TRBV7-9	TGTGCCAGCAGCCCCATAAGCGGGGGGGGCTACAATGAGCAGTTCTTC	CASSPISGGGYNEQFF
TRBJ2-5	NA	NA	TRBV7-2	TGTGCCAGCAGCCCTAAGGGCGCAGGGTATGAGACCCAGTACTTC	CASSPKGAGYETQYF
TRBJ2-7	NA	NA	TRBV9	TGTGCCAGCAGCCCCCGGACAGTTGGGGCCTACGAGCAGTACTTC	CASSPRTVGAYEQYF
TRBJ2-7	NA	NA	TRBV4-3	TGCGCCAGCAGCACTCGACTAGGAGTCTACGAGCAGTACTTC	CASSTRLGVYEQYF
TRBJ1-2	NA	NA	TRBV30	TGTGCCTGGTGGAGAGGCTATGGCTACACCTTC	CAWWRGYGYTF
TRBJ1-1	NA	NA	TRBV4-1	TGCGCCAGCAGCCAAGAGGCAGTACCCACTGAAGCTTTCTTT	CASSQEAVPTEAFF
TRBJ2-1	NA	NA	TRBV19	TGTGCCAGTATCGGCACTAGTCTCGATGAGCAGTTCTTC	CASIGTSLDEQFF
TRBJ2-7	TRBD2	NA	TRBV5-5	TGTGCCAGCAGCGGGGAACAGGGACTAGCGGGGGTTGAGCAGTACTTC	CASSGEQGLAGVEQYF
TRBJ2-1	TRBD1	NA	TRBV7-6	TGTGCCAGCAGCTTACGCAGGACAGGGTCCTCCTACAATGAGCAGTTCTTC	CASSLRRTGSSYNEQFF
TRBJ2-1	NA	once	TRBV7-2	TGTGCCAGCAGCTTATCCAGGGACAATGAGCAGTTCTTC	CASSLSRDNEQFF
TRBJ2-4	NA	NA	TRBV18	TGTGCCAGCTCATCCCGATCGTCAGGTTTGTCAAGCTTC	CASSSRSSGLSSF
TRBJ1-1	NA	few	TRBV6-1	TGTGCCAGCAGTGTCTCAGGTCTCAACACTGAAGCTTTCTTT	CASSVSGLNTEAFF
TRBJ2-7	NA	NA	TRBV4-1	TGCGCCAGCAGCCAAGATCGGGTTTCCTACGAGCAGTACTTC	CASSQDRVSYEQYF
TRBJ1-1	TRBD1	NA	TRBV18	TGTGCCAGCTCACCGGGACAGGCGCTCGGTAACACTGAAGCTTTCTTT	CASSPGQALGNTEAFF
TRBJ2-2	TRBD2	NA	TRBV7-7	TGTGCTAGCAGCCGCGGGACTAGCGGTGCCCCCGGGGAGCTGTTTTTT	CASSRGTSGAPGELFF
TRBJ1-1	NA	few	TRBV19	TGTGCCAGTACTTACTCGTTGAACACTGAAGCTTTCTTT	CASTYSLNTEAFF
TRBJ2-7	NA	few	TRBV5-6	TGTGCCAGCAGCTCCATAGACAGTACGTATAATATAGAGCAGTACTTC	CASSSIDSTYNIEQYF
TRBJ1-1	NA	NA	TRBV11-2	TGTGCCAGCAGCTTCTCCCAGGAAGCTTTCTTT	CASSFSQEAFF
TRBJ1-1	NA	NA	TRBV27	TGTGCCAGCAGTTTAAGGGGGTCGGTCACTGAAGCTTTCTTT	CASSLRGSVTEAFF
TRBJ2-7	TRBD1	NA	TRBV13	TGTGCCAGCAGCCCCGCCCCCGGGACAGGGTTCTACGAGCAGTACTTC	CASSPAPGTGFYEQYF
TRBJ2-5	TRBD1	NA	TRBV15	TGTGCCACGAGAGCAGGGGGTCAAGAGACCCAGTACTTC	CATRAGGQETQYF
TRBJ2-3	NA	NA	TRBV15	TGTGCCACCAGCAGAGATCAGGGGAGCGGCACAGATACGCAGTATTTT	CATSRDQGSGTDTQYF
TRBJ2-2	TRBD1	NA	TRBV7-6	TGTGCCAGCAGCCGTTTAAGACAGGGTAACACCGGGGAGCTGTTTTTT	CASSRLRQGNTGELFF
TRBJ1-6	NA	NA	TRBV7-9	TGTGCCAGCAGCTCCTATTCACCCCTCCACTTT	CASSSYSPLHF
TRBJ1-2	TRBD1	NA	TRBV4-3	TGCGCCAGCAGCCCGTGGGACAGGGGCCACTATGGCTACACCTTC	CASSPWDRGHYGYTF
TRBJ2-7	TRBD1	NA	TRBV27	TGTGCCAGCAGTTTGGACAGGGGTTATTACGAGCAGTACTTC	CASSLDRGYYEQYF
TRBJ1-5	NA	once	TRBV6-1	TGTGCCAGCAGTGAATGGAGGGCCGGCAGCAATCAGCCCCAGCATTTT	CASSEWRAGSNQPQHF
TRBJ2-1	NA	NA	TRBV7-9	TGTGCCAGCAGCTTAGGTACCGGGACTCACACCTACAATGAGCAGTTCTTC	CASSLGTGTHTYNEQFF
TRBJ2-2	NA	NA	TRBV7-2	TGTGCCAGCAGCCGCAGGTTCACCGGGGAGCTGTTTTTT	CASSRRFTGELFF
TRBJ2-7	NA	NA	TRBV7-2	TGTGCCAGCAGCTTACAGGCTACTCTTTCCTACGAGCAGTACTTC	CASSLQATLSYEQYF
TRBJ1-1	NA	NA	TRBV28	TGTGCCAGCAGTTTATACGACAGGAACACTGAAGCTTTCTTT	CASSLYDRNTEAFF
TRBJ1-1	NA	NA	TRBV6-7	TGTGCCAGCAGTTACAGGACAGTCCAAGAGAACACTGAAGCTTTCTTT	CASSYRTVQENTEAFF
TRBJ2-5	NA	NA	TRBV18	TGTGCCAGCTCACCAATTACAGGCCAAGAGACCCAGTACTTC	CASSPITGQETQYF
TRBJ2-1	NA	few	TRBV9	TGTGCCAGCAGCGTTGGAGGGGTATACAATGAGCAGTTCTTC	CASSVGGVYNEQFF
TRBJ1-1	TRBD1	NA	TRBV9	TGTGCCAGCAGGACACGGGACAGTTTGAGTGAAGCTTTCTTT	CASRTRDSLSEAFF
TRBJ2-3	TRBD2	NA	TRBV7-3	TGTGCCAGCAGCTTGTGGCTAGCGGGAGGGCGGGGCTCAGATACGCAGTATTTT	CASSLWLAGGRGSDTQYF
TRBJ2-7	NA	NA	TRBV7-9	TGTGCCAGCAGCCACGGACACTACGAGCAGTACTTC	CASSHGHYEQYF
TRBJ2-7	NA	NA	TRBV29-1	TGCAGCGGTTCCGGGAGAGATGACGAGCAGTACTTC	CSGSGRDDEQYF
TRBJ1-1	NA	NA	TRBV5-5	TGTGCCAGCAGCCTGGAGCCTAATCTACTGAACACTGAAGCTTTCTTT	CASSLEPNLLNTEAFF
TRBJ2-2	NA	NA	TRBV10-2	TGCGCCAGCAGTGATTTAGCGAGGGCGAACACCGGGGAGCTGTTTTTT	CASSDLARANTGELFF
TRBJ2-2	TRBD2	NA	TRBV7-9	TGTGCCAGCAGCAGGACTAGCGGGGAGCTGTTTTTT	CASSRTSGELFF
TRBJ1-5	NA	NA	TRBV4-3	TGCGCCAGCAGCCAAGCGAGGGATAAGCCCCAGCATTTT	CASSQARDKPQHF